This TCR beta chain was recorded in a study of blood T cells in healthy people across ages. At the level of the study: Roughly one uniquely barcoded beta molecule per two T cells was captured.

Study results and caveats: Older individuals had lower TCR beta diversity per million T cells (the decline was roughly linear).

This clonotype has only a few counts. Its matching antigen is unknown. Each sample used at least 6.5 million PBMCs. Combining a sample-barcoded 5' primer with a J-beta primer mix, a second PCR ran for roughly 6 to 12 cycles. From the 5' RACE reads, TCRdb called clonotypes with MiXCR, one entry per CDR3 protein. The table records 1.5 million to 2 million distinct CDR3 sequences, 28% of them present only once. Sequencing input: blood. This TCR was recovered from a woman in her 30s in good health.

CDR3 sequence: CSARDLRRGAKDTQYF. Written as DNA, the CDR3 is TGCAGTGCTAGAGATCTTAGACGGGGGGCCAAAGATACGCAGTATTTT. The chain combines TRBV20-1 with TRBJ2-3, with TRBD2 as a possible D gene (7 bases). Trimming stripped 0 bases from V and 5 bases from J, with 18 bases between. In germline, CDR1 is DFQATT, CDR2 SNEGSKA (reference sequence). This CDR3 comprises 16 residues.